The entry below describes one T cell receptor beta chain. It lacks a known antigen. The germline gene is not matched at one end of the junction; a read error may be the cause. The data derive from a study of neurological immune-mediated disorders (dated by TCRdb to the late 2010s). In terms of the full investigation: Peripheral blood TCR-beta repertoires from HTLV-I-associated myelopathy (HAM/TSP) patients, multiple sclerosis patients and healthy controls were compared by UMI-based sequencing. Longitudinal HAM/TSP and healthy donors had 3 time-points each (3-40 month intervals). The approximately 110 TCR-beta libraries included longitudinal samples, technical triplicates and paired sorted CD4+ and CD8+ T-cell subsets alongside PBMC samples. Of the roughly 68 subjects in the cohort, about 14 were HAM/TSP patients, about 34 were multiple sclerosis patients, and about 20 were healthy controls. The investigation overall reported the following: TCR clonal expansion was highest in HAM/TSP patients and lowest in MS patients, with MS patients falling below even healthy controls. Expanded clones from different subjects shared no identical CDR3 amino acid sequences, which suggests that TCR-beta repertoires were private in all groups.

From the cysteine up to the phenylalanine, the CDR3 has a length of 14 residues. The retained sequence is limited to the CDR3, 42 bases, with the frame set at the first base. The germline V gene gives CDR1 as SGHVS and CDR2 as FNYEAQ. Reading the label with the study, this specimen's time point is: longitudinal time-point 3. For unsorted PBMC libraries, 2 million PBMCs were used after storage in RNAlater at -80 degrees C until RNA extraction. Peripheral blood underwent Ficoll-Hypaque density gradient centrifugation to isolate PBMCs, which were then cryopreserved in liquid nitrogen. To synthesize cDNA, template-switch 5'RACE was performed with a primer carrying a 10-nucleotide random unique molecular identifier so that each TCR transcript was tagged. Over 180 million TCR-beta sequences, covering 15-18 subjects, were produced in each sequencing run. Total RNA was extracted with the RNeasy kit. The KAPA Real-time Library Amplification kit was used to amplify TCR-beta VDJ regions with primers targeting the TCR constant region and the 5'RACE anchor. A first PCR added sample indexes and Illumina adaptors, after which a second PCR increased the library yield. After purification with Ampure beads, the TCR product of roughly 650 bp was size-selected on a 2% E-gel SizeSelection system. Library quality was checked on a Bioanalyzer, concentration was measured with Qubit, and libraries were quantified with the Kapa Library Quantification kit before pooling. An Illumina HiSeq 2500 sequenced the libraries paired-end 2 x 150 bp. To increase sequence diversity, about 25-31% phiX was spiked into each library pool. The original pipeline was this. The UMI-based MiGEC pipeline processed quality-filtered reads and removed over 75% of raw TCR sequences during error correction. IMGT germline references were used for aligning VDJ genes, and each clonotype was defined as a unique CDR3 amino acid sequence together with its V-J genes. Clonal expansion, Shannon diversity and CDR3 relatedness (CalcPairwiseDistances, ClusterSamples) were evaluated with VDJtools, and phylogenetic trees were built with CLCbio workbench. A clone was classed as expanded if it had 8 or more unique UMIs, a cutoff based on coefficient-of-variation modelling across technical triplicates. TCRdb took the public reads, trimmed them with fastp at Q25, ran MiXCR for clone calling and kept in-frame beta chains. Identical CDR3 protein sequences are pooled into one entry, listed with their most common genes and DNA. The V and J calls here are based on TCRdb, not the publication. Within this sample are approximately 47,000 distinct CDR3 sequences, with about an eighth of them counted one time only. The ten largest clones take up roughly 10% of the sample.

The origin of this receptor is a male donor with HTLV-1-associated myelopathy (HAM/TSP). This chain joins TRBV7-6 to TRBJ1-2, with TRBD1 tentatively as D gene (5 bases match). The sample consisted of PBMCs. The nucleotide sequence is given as TGTGCCAGCAGCTTAGCGCAGGGATCGGACGGCTACAACTTC. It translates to CASSLAQGSDGYNF.